These 25 T cell receptor beta chains came from one sample sequenced in a study of blood T cell repertoires in COVID-19. TCRdb's table, derived via immunoSEQ multiplex PCR, lists solely in-frame clones and lacks some. The sample records approximately 290,000 clones, 75% to 90% being singletons. The sample consisted of PBMCs or T cells enriched from blood (not recorded which). Receptors were obtained from a woman aged 30 to 39 who had recovered from COVID-19.

The chain is built from TRBV6-5 and TRBJ1-6; TRBD1 matches at 7 bases. Germline loops: CDR1 MNHEY, CDR2 SVGAGI. J gave up 5 bases and V 6 bases, and 4 bases lay outside the gene matches. The CDR3 totals 14 residues. The CDR3 nucleotides read TGTGCCAGCAGAAACGGACAGGATAATTCACCCCTCCACTTT. Translating gives CASRNGQDNSPLHF.

This chain links TRBV9 with TRBJ2-7; 7 nucleotides line up with TRBD1. Unmatched junction bases numbered 3, after V lost 3 bases and J lost 0 bases. CDR1 and CDR2 (germline): SGDLS, YYNGEE. This CDR3 spans 14 amino acids. CDR3 region: CASSARDSSYEQYF. CDR3 DNA sequence: TGTGCCAGCAGCGCCCGGGACAGCTCCTACGAGCAGTACTTC. The whole variable domain, filled in from reference TRBV9 and TRBJ2-7, reads DSGVTQTPKHLITATGQRVTLRCSPRSGDLSVYWYQQSLDQGLQFLIQYYNGEERAKGNILERFSAQQFPDLHSELNLSSLELGDSALYFCASSARDSSYEQYFGPGTRLTVT.

The V gene is TRBV3-1 (or the pseudogene TRBV3-2), the J gene TRBJ2-1, with 9 bases lining up with TRBD2. The germline CDR1 and CDR2 sequences are LGHDT and YNNKEL (reference sequence). J gave up 8 bases and V 0 bases, and 11 bases lay outside the gene matches. This CDR3 comprises 17 residues. The CDR3 loop reads CASSQEGGGRAGDEQFF. Written as DNA, the CDR3 is TGTGCCAGCAGCCAAGAGGGAGGCGGGAGGGCCGGGGATGAGCAGTTCTTC.

This chain links TRBV21-1 with TRBJ1-1. TRBV21-1 constitutes a pseudogene. CDR3 size: 15 residues. CDR3 residues: CASSKNRLTWTEAFF. The CDR3 coding sequence is TGTGCCAGCAGCAAAAACCGGTTGACTTGGACTGAAGCTTTCTTT.

The chain recombines TRBV19 with TRBJ2-5, with 12 nucleotides matching TRBD1. The V segment lost 3 bases and the J segment 4 bases; nucleotides outside the gene matches: 9. The CDR3 has 17 residues. Germline assignment: CDR1 LNHDA and CDR2 SQIVND (reference sequence). CDR3 coding DNA: TGTGCCAGTAGTATTGCTACCGGGACAGGGGGCCGAGAGACCCAGTACTTC. Translation: CASSIATGTGGRETQYF. The complete variable domain, with remaining parts taken from reference TRBV19 and TRBJ2-5, reads DGGITQSPKYLFRKEGQNVTLSCEQNLNHDAMYWYRQDPGQGLRLIYYSQIVNDFQKGDIAEGYSVSREKKESFPLTVTSAQKNPTAFYLCASSIATGTGGRETQYFGPGTRLLVL.

This clone was observed a single time. The chain links TRBV27 to TRBJ1-1; tentatively, D is TRBD1 (6 bases). This CDR3 comprises 14 residues. Per germline, CDR1 MNHEY and CDR2 SMNVEV (reference sequence). The ends were cut back, 5 bases at V and 8 bases at J, with 18 bases in the middle. In DNA form, the CDR3 reads TGTGCCAGCAGTCTCAACTCCGGGACAACAGAAGCTTTCTTT. Protein: CASSLNSGTTEAFF.

The chain carries TRBV12-3 or TRBV12-4 and TRBJ1-2, with 7 bases fitting TRBD1. CDR3 length: 13 residues. V gave up 3 bases and J gave up 8 bases; unmatched junction bases: 6. DNA for the CDR3: TGTGCCAGCAGTTTGGGAAGACAGGGAGGCTACACCTTC. This translates into CASSLGRQGGYTF.

The gene calls are TRBV19 and TRBJ1-1; D ambiguous. From germline, CDR1 is LNHDA and CDR2 SQIVND (reference sequence). The CDR3 runs 15 residues. Trimming stripped 6 bases from V and 1 base from J, with 15 bases between. The CDR3, as DNA: TGTGCCAGTAGGCTCACCCTAGCGGGGAACACTGAAGCTTTCTTT. Translation: CASRLTLAGNTEAFF.

The rearrangement joins TRBV9 to TRBJ1-2; a possible D gene is TRBD1 (5 bases). The V and J ends lost 0 bases and 5 bases respectively, with 14 bases between them. The CDR3 totals 15 residues. Germline loops: CDR1 SGDLS, CDR2 YYNGEE. CDR3 region: CASSVAADTRYGYTF. The CDR3 DNA is TGTGCCAGCAGCGTAGCTGCGGACACCAGGTATGGCTACACCTTC. Complete variable domain (other parts from reference TRBV9 and TRBJ1-2): DSGVTQTPKHLITATGQRVTLRCSPRSGDLSVYWYQQSLDQGLQFLIQYYNGEERAKGNILERFSAQQFPDLHSELNLSSLELGDSALYFCASSVAADTRYGYTFGSGTRLTVV.

The V call is TRBV7-2, the J call TRBJ2-1, with TRBD2 matching over 10 bases. Germline V lookup: CDR1 SGHTA, CDR2 FQGNSA. V shed 5 bases, J shed 8 bases, and the junction held 9 bases outside the gene matches. This CDR3 has 15 residues. DNA of the CDR3: TGTGCCAGCAGCCCCGGGCTAGCGGGGGTCCATGAGCAGTTCTTC. Protein: CASSPGLAGVHEQFF.

The chain employs TRBV3-1 (or the pseudogene TRBV3-2) and TRBJ2-7, with 7 bases that match TRBD1. V trimming: 1 base; J trimming: 2 bases; junction bases outside the gene matches: 8. Per germline, CDR1 LGHDT and CDR2 YNNKEL (reference sequence). CDR3 length: 16 amino acids. CDR3 DNA: TGTGCCAGCAGCCAAGGGTCTTGGACAGGAACCTACGAGCAGTACTTC. It is translated as CASSQGSWTGTYEQYF.

This clone was detected a few times. The V call is TRBV5-6, the J call TRBJ2-1, with TRBD2 matching 9 bases. Germline-derived CDR1 and CDR2 are SGHDT and YYEEEE. V was pared by 1 base and J by 8 bases, with 13 bases of the junction left unmatched. This CDR3 has 17 amino acids. CDR3 nucleotide sequence: TGTGCCAGCAGCTTGACTTCTTGGCGGGAGGGCCGCGATGAGCAGTTCTTC. Protein product: CASSLTSWREGRDEQFF.

The rearrangement uses TRBV11-2 and TRBJ2-5, with TRBD2 matching 14 bases. Germline lookup yields CDR1 SGHAT and CDR2 FQNNGV. V lost 5 bases and J lost 7; bases outside the gene matches: 12. The CDR3 has 17 amino acids. The CDR3 bases are TGTGCCAGCAGCCCCTCCCTGACTAGCGGGGGGGCCGGGACCCAGTACTTC. Translating it yields CASSPSLTSGGAGTQYF. The full variable domain, with the rest looked up from reference TRBV11-2 and TRBJ2-5, is EAGVAQSPRYKIIEKRQSVAFWCNPISGHATLYWYQQILGQGPKLLIQFQNNGVVDDSQLPKDRFSAERLKGVDSTLKIQPAKLEDSAVYLCASSPSLTSGGAGTQYFGPGTRLLVL.

This clone showed up just once. The CDR3 region has the DNA TGTGCCAGCAGTCACCCGGGGGGCTCGGTCGCTTTCTTT. It yields the protein CASSHPGGSVAFF. The gene calls are TRBV6-2 or TRBV6-3 and TRBJ1-1; D might be TRBD1 (6 bases). In germline, CDR1 is MNHEY, CDR2 SVGEGT. The germline V and J ends were trimmed by 5 bases and 11 bases, with 18 bases remaining between them. The CDR3 is made up of 13 amino acids.

The rearrangement joins TRBV5-6 to TRBJ2-5; D remains unclear. CDR1 SGHDT and CDR2 YYEEEE come from the germline V gene. Trimming took off 4 bases at V and 3 bases at J, with 10 bases between the two ends. The CDR3 is made up of 13 amino acids. Here the CDR3 reads CASSGDRKETQYF. For the CDR3, the DNA is TGTGCCAGCAGCGGAGACCGGAAAGAGACCCAGTACTTC. The full variable domain, with the rest looked up from reference TRBV5-6 and TRBJ2-5, is DAGVTQSPTHLIKTRGQQVTLRCSPKSGHDTVSWYQQALGQGPQFIFQYYEEEERQRGNFPDRFSGHQFPNYSSELNVNALLLGDSALYLCASSGDRKETQYFGPGTRLLVL.

The chain is built from TRBV19 and TRBJ1-1; TRBD1 is a possible D gene (6 bases). The CDR3 extends over 18 amino acids. The ends were cut back, 4 bases at V and 1 base at J, with 22 bases in the middle. Germline V gives CDR1 LNHDA, CDR2 SQIVND (reference sequence). The CDR3 here is CASSRSRQALAPNTEAFF. The CDR3 DNA follows: TGTGCCAGTAGTAGATCGAGACAGGCCTTGGCGCCGAACACTGAAGCTTTCTTT.

The J gene is TRBJ2-3, the V gene TRBV27; a weak D match, TRBD1 (5 bases). Deletions cut 7 bases from V and 1 base from J, with 12 bases between. CDR3 length: 14 residues. The germline V gene has CDR1 MNHEY and CDR2 SMNVEV (reference sequence). The CDR3 here is CASNPQTGTDTQYF. The CDR3 DNA reads TGTGCCAGCAACCCCCAGACAGGCACAGATACGCAGTATTTT.

V and J are TRBV2 and TRBJ1-1; D is possibly TRBD1 (5 bases). The CDR3 totals 13 residues. Trimming took 5 bases from V and 4 from J, leaving 11 bases between them. Germline CDR1 is SNHLY and CDR2 is FYNNEI. CDR3 DNA: TGTGCCAGCAGTTATTCCGGGGGCACTGAAGCTTTCTTT. Encoded protein: CASSYSGGTEAFF.

V and J are TRBV27 and TRBJ2-7, with TRBD2 identical over 11 bases. V shed 6 bases and J 2 bases; nucleotides not matched to a gene: 0. The CDR3 sequence is 13 residues long. Looked up from germline, CDR1 is MNHEY and CDR2 is SMNVEV (reference sequence). The CDR3 protein is CASRLAGAYEQYF. The CDR3 DNA reads as TGTGCCAGCAGACTAGCGGGGGCCTACGAGCAGTACTTC.

The chain couples TRBV5-4 to TRBJ1-2; 7 bases match TRBD1. CDR1 SGHNT and CDR2 YYREEE come from the germline V gene (reference sequence). The CDR3 is made up of 16 amino acids. J lost 6 bases, V lost 2 bases, and 13 bases had no gene match. In nucleotides, the CDR3 is TGTGCCAGCAGCTTTGGGAGACAGGGAATGGGGCATGGCTACACCTTC. Translation gives CASSFGRQGMGHGYTF.

The rearrangement joins TRBV19 to TRBJ1-5, with no clear D. Germline loops: CDR1 LNHDA, CDR2 SQIVND (reference sequence). Between the trimmed V and J ends, which lost 2 bases and 0 bases, there was a span of 11 bases. The CDR3 sequence is 16 residues long. The CDR3, as DNA: TGTGCCAGTAGTATAATCCCCACTTATAGCAATCAGCCCCAGCATTTT. Amino acid sequence: CASSIIPTYSNQPQHF.

The V gene is TRBV5-5, the J gene TRBJ2-2; D perhaps matches TRBD2 (5 bases). The V end was cut by 0 bases, the J end by 4 bases, with 19 bases between. CDR1 is SGHKS, CDR2 YYEKEE, per germline (reference sequence). CDR3 length equals 18 residues. CDR3 DNA: TGTGCCAGCAGCTTGGGACCAATGGGTCGGGGTGGCACCGGGGAGCTGTTTTTT. Protein: CASSLGPMGRGGTGELFF.

The chain links TRBV18 to TRBJ2-7; the match to TRBD1 covers 9 bases. V gave up 0 bases and J gave up 3 bases; unmatched junction bases: 6. CDR1 is KGHSH, CDR2 LQKENI, per germline. This CDR3 is 16 amino acids long. The CDR3 nucleotides read TGTGCCAGCTCACCACCGGACAGGGGATTTTTCTACGAGCAGTACTTC. The encoded protein is CASSPPDRGFFYEQYF. The full variable domain, its missing parts supplied by reference TRBV18 and TRBJ2-7, is NAGVMQNPRHLVRRRGQEARLRCSPMKGHSHVYWYRQLPEEGLKFMVYLQKENIIDESGMPKERFSAEFPKEGPSILRIQQVVRGDSAAYFCASSPPDRGFFYEQYFGPGTRLTVT.

This chain joins TRBV27 and TRBJ1-6, with TRBD1 matching over 7 bases. CDR1 MNHEY and CDR2 SMNVEV come from the germline V gene (reference sequence). Unmatched junction bases numbered 5, after V lost 6 bases and J lost 3 bases. CDR3 length equals 15 residues. CDR3 region: CASSPGTVYNSPLHF. DNA of the CDR3: TGTGCCAGCAGCCCAGGGACAGTCTATAATTCACCCCTCCACTTT.

This chain connects TRBV28 to TRBJ2-1; TRBD1 aligns across 9 bases. The V segment lost 3 bases and the J segment 8 bases; nucleotides outside the gene matches: 8. The length of the CDR3 is 15 residues. CDR1 is MDHEN, CDR2 SYDVKM, per germline. For the CDR3, the DNA is TGTGCCAGCAGTTTCCGGGACAGGGTAAGACATGAGCAGTTCTTC. It codes for CASSFRDRVRHEQFF.